This TCR beta chain originates from a study of cytomegalovirus exposure and HLA in healthy donors. Study at large: From HLA-typed donors, an early data release held tens of millions of unique TCRs.

Overall study findings and caveats: A later analysis found TCR association rates differed by HLA locus, highest for DRB1 and lowest for HLA-C. Most CMV-associated TCR beta chains were later found to appear HLA-restricted. One variant, a missense change in DCLRE1C, was linked in a later analysis to TCR beta V- and J-gene trimming.

Regarding this clone: Its antigen is undetermined.

Trimming took 3 bases from V and 5 from J, leaving 11 bases between them. In germline, CDR1 is LNHNV, CDR2 YYDKDF (reference sequence). The CDR3 extends over 13 amino acids. It was with 60 Vbeta and 13 Jbeta primers that the PCR ran. TCRdb's copy holds only in-frame clones and misses some; the assay was immunoSEQ multiplex PCR. This sample has about 160,000 clones; approximately 88% occur once, and the top ten carry approximately 1.2%. The origin of this receptor is a boy aged 2 to 9 in good health and CMV-seronegative. Sequences were obtained from PBMCs. The genes are TRBV15 and TRBJ2-7, with a possible D match to TRBD2 (5 bases). CDR3 DNA: TGTGCCACCAGCAGCGGGGATGGTGACGAGCAGTACTTC. Translating gives CATSSGDGDEQYF.